The 31 T cell receptor beta chains given below trace back to one sample, sequenced in a study of sequential checkpoint blockade in melanoma. Treatment meaning: randomized to nivolumab then ipilimumab (arm A) or the reverse (arm B). Using immunoSEQ multiplex PCR, the repertoire was profiled, and TCRdb retains in-frame clones only, with some absent. Among about 19,000 clones listed, roughly two thirds were seen once. This specimen consisted of tumor tissue (inferred from file names), obtained from a patient given nivolumab and ipilimumab in sequence. All receptors derive from a human donor with melanoma.

This sequence joins TRBV7-4 and TRBJ2-3, with D possibly being TRBD1 (5 bases). The CDR3 consists of 16 residues. The V end was cut by 3 bases, the J end by 2 bases, with 15 bases between. Looked up from germline, CDR1 is SGHVT and CDR2 is SQSDAQ. CDR3 sequence (DNA): TGTGCCAGCAGCTTGGGGTGGGTAGGGGACACAGATACGCAGTATTTT. Its translation is CASSLGWVGDTDTQYF.

This chain links TRBV11-3 with TRBJ2-2; D gene unclear. Germline V CDR1 and CDR2: SGHNT, YENEEA. The CDR3 loop spans 14 amino acids. Trimming took 5 bases from V and 7 from J, leaving 14 bases between them. The CDR3 here is CASSAGPDVGELFF. CDR3 sequence (DNA): TGTGCCAGCAGCGCCGGGCCCGACGTCGGGGAGCTGTTTTTT.

This chain uses TRBV19 with TRBJ1-5, with D possibly TRBD1 on 6 matching bases. Germline V gene data show CDR1 as LNHDA and CDR2 as SQIVND (reference sequence). The CDR3 runs 15 residues. Trimming cost V 6 bases and J 1 base, with 13 bases left between them. The CDR3 sequence is CASSRKGESNQPQHF. Here the CDR3 DNA reads TGTGCCAGTAGCCGAAAGGGGGAAAGCAATCAGCCCCAGCATTTT. The complete variable domain, with remaining parts taken from reference TRBV19 and TRBJ1-5, reads DGGITQSPKYLFRKEGQNVTLSCEQNLNHDAMYWYRQDPGQGLRLIYYSQIVNDFQKGDIAEGYSVSREKKESFPLTVTSAQKNPTAFYLCASSRKGESNQPQHFGDGTRLSIL.

The V gene is TRBV6-7, the J gene TRBJ2-2; D is unclear. TRBV6-7 carries the ORF label, with uncertain function. The CDR3 spans 11 residues. V shed 5 bases and J shed 4 bases, with 2 bases lying between them. CDR3: CASSRTGELFF. In DNA, the CDR3 is TGTGCCAGCAGTCGCACCGGGGAGCTGTTTTTT.

Regarding this clone: One end of the junction fails to match germline, which may point to a read error. The rearrangement links TRBV16 to TRBJ2-1, with unresolved D. This CDR3 has 16 amino acids. Germline assignment: CDR1 KGHSY and CDR2 FQNENV. CDR3 loop: CASSVNTPLSYNEQLF. The CDR3 nucleotides are TGTGCCAGCAGTGTTAACACGCCACTCTCCTACAATGAGCAGCTCTTC.

The chain is built from TRBV9 and TRBJ1-2; D gene uncertain. Trimming shortened V by 4 bases and J by 0 bases, and 4 bases separated the two germline ends. Germline V lookup: CDR1 SGDLS, CDR2 YYNGEE. The CDR3 is 12 amino acids. The CDR3 coding sequence is TGTGCCAGCAGCCTCTCTAACTATGGCTACACCTTC. Translating it yields CASSLSNYGYTF.

The V call is TRBV28, the J call TRBJ1-3; 8 nucleotides agree with TRBD1. CDR1 and CDR2 from the germline V gene are MDHEN and SYDVKM. This CDR3 comprises 15 residues. Germline trimming cut 6 bases from V and 3 bases from J; bases unmatched to any gene: 7. The CDR3 spells CASSRGTGNGNTIYF. DNA of the CDR3: TGTGCCAGCAGCCGGGGGACAGGCAATGGAAACACCATATATTTT.

J is TRBJ2-5 and V is TRBV6-7; D tentatively reads TRBD1 or TRBD2 (6 bases each). TRBV6-7 is an ORF, with its function uncertain. CDR3 size: 16 residues. The V end was cut by 5 bases, the J end by 5 bases, with 21 bases between. The CDR3 protein is CASSANLALGGETQYF. The CDR3 region has the DNA TGTGCCAGCAGTGCCAATCTCGCACTGGGGGGCGAGACCCAGTACTTC.

The chain carries TRBV18 and TRBJ1-2, with D possibly being TRBD1 (6 bases). CDR1 is KGHSH and CDR2 is LQKENI in the germline V gene. This CDR3 region has 12 residues. V lost 3 bases and J lost 7, with 9 bases in between. CDR3 sequence reads: CASSPDSGGYTF. The CDR3, as DNA: TGTGCCAGCTCACCGGACAGTGGTGGCTACACCTTC.

This clone was counted only a few times. The chain is built from TRBV6-7 and TRBJ1-1; D remains ambiguous. TRBV6-7 is an ORF, and what it does is uncertain. The V end was cut by 5 bases, the J end by 4 bases, with 14 bases between. This CDR3 spans 14 amino acids. In DNA form, the CDR3 reads TGTGCCAGCAGTGAAACTGCGGGGAGCACTGAAGCTTTCTTT. Translating gives CASSETAGSTEAFF.

This rearrangement joins TRBV6-8 to TRBJ2-5, with 14 bases lining up with TRBD2. This CDR3 has 16 residues. Per germline, CDR1 MNHGY and CDR2 SAAAGT. V shed 7 bases and J 4 bases; nucleotides not matched to a gene: 8. The CDR3 protein is CASTAGTSGSRETQYF. The CDR3 bases are TGTGCCAGCACCGCCGGGACTAGCGGGAGTCGAGAGACCCAGTACTTC.

The chain combines TRBV10-1 with TRBJ2-2, with TRBD2 as a possible D gene (6 bases). The germline V and J ends were trimmed by 7 bases and 3 bases, with 12 bases remaining between them. CDR1 and CDR2 (germline): WNHNN, SYGVQD (reference sequence). This CDR3 comprises 14 residues. CDR3 DNA sequence: TGCGCCAGCACGGAGGGGCTAGACACCGGGGAGCTGTTTTTT. It codes for CASTEGLDTGELFF.

In nucleotides, the CDR3 is TGTGCCAGCTCACCATCCGGTAATTTGGAGACCCAGTACTTC. This codes for CASSPSGNLETQYF. V is TRBV18 and J is TRBJ2-5; D uncertain. The CDR3 totals 14 residues. The ends were cut back, 2 bases at V and 5 bases at J, with 12 bases in the middle. CDR1 is KGHSH and CDR2 is LQKENI in the germline V gene.

The chain links TRBV18 to TRBJ1-1; D is unclear. The CDR3 consists of 14 residues. Germline V gives CDR1 KGHSH, CDR2 LQKENI. Trimming shortened V by 8 bases and J by 1 base, and 14 bases separated the two germline ends. CDR3 DNA: TGTGCCAGCGTAAGGGTAGCACCGAACACTGAAGCTTTCTTT. Translation: CASVRVAPNTEAFF. Complete variable domain (other parts from reference TRBV18 and TRBJ1-1): NAGVMQNPRHLVRRRGQEARLRCSPMKGHSHVYWYRQLPEEGLKFMVYLQKENIIDESGMPKERFSAEFPKEGPSILRIQQVVRGDSAAYFCASVRVAPNTEAFFGQGTRLTVV.

This clone turned up a few times. The genes are TRBV27 and TRBJ1-1; D uncertain. Germline assignment: CDR1 MNHEY and CDR2 SMNVEV (reference sequence). Trimming took 6 bases from V and 2 from J, leaving 7 bases between them. CDR3 length: 12 amino acids. The CDR3 coding sequence is TGTGCCAGCAGGATGTTAAACACTGAAGCTTTCTTT. Translating it yields CASRMLNTEAFF.

The sample holds a few counts of this clone. The CDR3 DNA sequence: TGCGCCAGCAGCTCGCAGGGTGGTTCCTCTAATGAAAAACTGTTTTTT. Translation: CASSSQGGSSNEKLFF. This chain uses TRBV5-1 with TRBJ1-4; perhaps TRBD1 as D (5 bases). Deletions cut 3 bases from V and 3 bases from J, with 15 bases between. Germline V gene data show CDR1 as SGHRS and CDR2 as YFSETQ. CDR3 length: 16 amino acids.

V usage is TRBV6-8 and J usage is TRBJ2-1, with TRBD2 matching over 15 bases. Per germline, CDR1 MNHGY and CDR2 SAAAGT. V lost 0 bases to trimming and J lost 3 bases; unmatched junction nucleotides: 3. This CDR3 contains 18 residues. CDR3 bases: TGTGCCAGCAGTTACTCAGGACTAGCGGGAGGGCTCTACAATGAGCAGTTCTTC. This encodes CASSYSGLAGGLYNEQFF.

The chain has TRBV30 and TRBJ2-1; TRBD2 agrees at 10 bases. There are 17 residues in the CDR3. V gave up 0 bases and J gave up 0 bases; unmatched junction bases: 5. Per the germline V gene, CDR1 is GTSNPN and CDR2 is SVGIG (reference sequence). DNA for the CDR3: TGTGCCTGGAGTGTAAGACTAGCGGGCCTCTCCTACAATGAGCAGTTCTTC. As protein: CAWSVRLAGLSYNEQFF.

CDR3 DNA: TGTGCCAGCAGTCGGACTAGCGGGAGTTGGTCAGAGACCCAGTACTTC. It specifies CASSRTSGSWSETQYF. The gene calls are TRBV7-2 and TRBJ2-5, with 13 bases aligning to TRBD2. CDR1 and CDR2 (germline): SGHTA, FQGNSA. The CDR3 consists of 16 residues. Losses at the gene ends were 6 bases for V and 4 bases for J; bases not matched to a gene: 8.

This chain links TRBV22-1 with TRBJ2-7; the table calls TRBD1, which could not be checked here. TRBV22-1 is annotated as a pseudogene. The CDR3 length is 13 residues. The CDR3 here is CASRDPGNDEQYF. CDR3 sequence (DNA): TGTGCCAGCAGGGATCCAGGGAACGACGAGCAGTACTTC.

The chain uses TRBV9 and TRBJ2-3; D may be TRBD1 (5 bases). CDR3 size: 17 residues. In germline, CDR1 is SGDLS, CDR2 YYNGEE. V was shortened by 4 bases and J by 0 bases, with 18 bases between the two germline ends. The CDR3 nucleotides are TGTGCCAGCAGCCCTCGACAGACAATCCCTAGCACAGATACGCAGTATTTT. It yields the protein CASSPRQTIPSTDTQYF.

The chain is built from TRBV6-8 and TRBJ2-3, with D possibly matching TRBD2 (6 bases). V was cut by 10 bases and J by 6 bases, with 23 bases left in between. This CDR3 has 15 residues. Germline CDR1 and CDR2: MNHGY and SAAAGT. For the CDR3, the DNA is TGTGCCATCTCCCCGCGGGCGGGGAGGAGGGATACGCAGTATTTT. Amino acid sequence: CAISPRAGRRDTQYF.

The chain couples TRBV28 to TRBJ1-1, with D possibly TRBD1 on 6 matching bases. The CDR3 is 15 residues long. Trimming shortened V by 2 bases and J by 3 bases, and 13 bases separated the two germline ends. CDR1 MDHEN and CDR2 SYDVKM come from the germline V gene. CDR3 in amino acids: CASSLRGAGDTEAFF. The CDR3 bases are TGTGCCAGCAGTTTAAGGGGGGCCGGGGACACTGAAGCTTTCTTT.

This sequence joins TRBV5-1 and TRBJ2-5, with D possibly TRBD1 on 5 matching bases. Germline V gives CDR1 SGHRS, CDR2 YFSETQ. V lost 1 base to trimming and J lost 6 bases, with 13 bases between them. The CDR3 has 14 residues. CDR3 amino acids: CASSLNQGVKTQYF. For the CDR3, the DNA is TGCGCCAGCAGCTTGAACCAGGGTGTGAAGACCCAGTACTTC.

The chain carries TRBV11-3 and TRBJ2-5; 9 positions match TRBD1. This CDR3 has 16 amino acids. CDR1 is SGHNT, CDR2 YENEEA, per germline. Trimming took 3 bases from V and 3 from J; bases not matched to a gene: 8. The CDR3 loop is CASSFSTGTGKETQYF. Written as DNA, the CDR3 is TGTGCCAGCAGCTTTAGTACCGGGACAGGGAAAGAGACCCAGTACTTC. The entire variable domain, with the rest obtained from reference TRBV11-3 and TRBJ2-5, is as follows: EAGVVQSPRYKIIEKKQPVAFWCNPISGHNTLYWYLQNLGQGPELLIRYENEEAVDDSQLPKDRFSAERLKGVDSTLKIQPAELGDSAVYLCASSFSTGTGKETQYFGPGTRLLVL.

For the CDR3, the DNA is TGTGCTAGTGCCCTTGGGCGAGGGCAGCCCCAGCATTTT. The encoded protein is CASALGRGQPQHF. The rearrangement joins TRBV12-5 to TRBJ1-5; D is uncertain. The CDR3 is 13 residues long. The germline V and J ends were trimmed by 7 bases and 7 bases, with 14 bases remaining between them. Germline CDR1 is LGHNT and CDR2 is FRNRAP.

The chain is built from TRBV5-4 and TRBJ2-2, with 7 nucleotides matching TRBD1. Per germline, CDR1 SGHNT and CDR2 YYREEE (reference sequence). CDR3 size: 14 residues. Trimming removed 4 bases from V and 4 bases from J; junction bases left unmatched: 4. As DNA, the CDR3 is TGTGCCAGCAGCCATAACAGGGGCACCGGGGAGCTGTTTTTT. Protein sequence: CASSHNRGTGELFF.

The V call is TRBV18, the J call TRBJ2-6; 8 bases are shared with TRBD1. Unmatched junction bases numbered 9, after V lost 4 bases and J lost 4 bases. The CDR3 consists of 17 residues. The germline V gene has CDR1 KGHSH and CDR2 LQKENI. The CDR3 DNA is TGTGCCAGCTCACTGAGGACAGGGTTCTCAGGGGCCAACGTCCTGACTTTC. The encoded protein is CASSLRTGFSGANVLTF. Full variable domain (missing parts from reference TRBV18 and TRBJ2-6): NAGVMQNPRHLVRRRGQEARLRCSPMKGHSHVYWYRQLPEEGLKFMVYLQKENIIDESGMPKERFSAEFPKEGPSILRIQQVVRGDSAAYFCASSLRTGFSGANVLTFGAGSRLTVL.

The rearrangement uses TRBV18 and TRBJ2-3; 9 positions agree with TRBD2. Unmatched junction bases numbered 6, after V lost 3 bases and J lost 2 bases. The CDR3 runs 16 residues. CDR1 is KGHSH, CDR2 LQKENI, per germline. The CDR3 nucleotides are TGTGCCAGCTCACCGAGGCTAGCGGGGACCACAGATACGCAGTATTTT. It yields the protein CASSPRLAGTTDTQYF.

The chain carries TRBV9 and TRBJ2-1, with 9 bases matching TRBD2. CDR3 length: 17 residues. J gave up 0 bases and V 0 bases, and 4 bases lay outside the gene matches. Looked up from germline, CDR1 is SGDLS and CDR2 is YYNGEE. The CDR3 bases are TGTGCCAGCAGCGTAGTTAGCGGGAGAACCTCCTACAATGAGCAGTTCTTC. Protein product: CASSVVSGRTSYNEQFF.

The J gene is TRBJ2-2, the V gene TRBV30, with D possibly TRBD2 on 5 matching bases. The V and J ends lost 2 bases and 3 bases respectively, with 10 bases between them. Germline V gives CDR1 GTSNPN, CDR2 SVGIG (reference sequence). The CDR3 contains 14 residues. The CDR3 is CAWSSGRYTGELFF. CDR3 bases: TGTGCCTGGAGTAGCGGCCGTTACACCGGGGAGCTGTTTTTT.